These T cell receptor beta chains were read from a single sample in a study of regulatory T cells in long-lasting Graves disease. TCRdb passed the multiplex PCR reads through MiXCR, listing each CDR3 protein once. The repertoire holds around 250,000 distinct CDR3 sequences, with approximately 18% as singletons. A further study also used this sample, focusing on T cells in Graves' hyperthyroidism and ophthalmopathy.

Sample: peripheral blood mononuclear cells (PBMCs), taken at new diagnosis, from a patient treated with antithyroid drugs. Receptors were obtained from a woman aged 25 to 39 with Graves disease. The CDR3 runs from the conserved cysteine through the conserved F or W. A D gene is named only where the DNA matches it firmly.

v_call: TRBV20-1; d_call: .; cdr3_aa: CSAREKGGLRGEQYF
v_call: TRBV12-3/TRBV12-4; d_call: .; cdr3_aa: CASSDSSGANVLTF
v_call: TRBV12-3/TRBV12-4; d_call: TRBD1; cdr3_aa: CASSSRTGGNEKLFF
v_call: TRBV2; d_call: .; cdr3_aa: CASSFLGVNTEAFF
v_call: TRBV5-8; d_call: .; cdr3_aa: CASLAPGSDNYGYTF
v_call: TRBV6-2/TRBV6-3; d_call: .; cdr3_aa: CASRDLGLVGAQYF
v_call: TRBV6-1; d_call: .; cdr3_aa: CASSPLRDGTPLHF
v_call: TRBV7-8; d_call: .; cdr3_aa: CASSFSEDDYFYEQYF
v_call: TRBV20-1; d_call: TRBD2; cdr3_aa: CSASLAGTAKNIQYF
v_call: TRBV10-3; d_call: .; cdr3_aa: CAISESGQDVGELFF
v_call: TRBV6-5; d_call: TRBD1; cdr3_aa: CASSSDRVPNEKLFF
v_call: TRBV7-2; d_call: .; cdr3_aa: CASRGGGINYGYTF
v_call: TRBV6-2/TRBV6-3; d_call: .; cdr3_aa: CATRTGTEAFF
v_call: TRBV3-1; d_call: .; cdr3_aa: CASSLSQVGEKLFF
v_call: TRBV19; d_call: .; cdr3_aa: CASSKGRGGTEAFF
v_call: TRBV20-1; d_call: TRBD2; cdr3_aa: CSASVASGNDEQFF
v_call: TRBV4-2; d_call: TRBD2; cdr3_aa: CASSQDLSGGEQFF
v_call: TRBV7-2; d_call: .; cdr3_aa: CASSLYSDQPQHF